The clone carrying this T cell receptor (beta chain) appeared a few times. This record comes from a study of blood T cell repertoires in COVID-19. Study context: COVID-19 samples collected from the United States, Italy and Spain covered acute and convalescent phases.

This CDR3 spans 10 amino acids. CDR1 is SQVTM, CDR2 ANQGSEA, per germline. V shed 8 bases and J 9 bases; nucleotides not matched to a gene: 6. The table came from immunoSEQ multiplex PCR; TCRdb's copy has only in-frame clones and leaves some out. The profile shows 200,000 to 250,000 clones, under 90% of them singletons. This clonotype was sampled from a man aged 25-45 years with active or convalescent COVID-19. What was sequenced was peripheral blood. V gene TRBV29-1 combines with J gene TRBJ1-1, with 7 bases that match TRBD1. Here the CDR3 reads CSPEQGKAFF. Here the CDR3 DNA reads TGCAGCCCAGAACAGGGGAAAGCTTTCTTT.